This T cell receptor beta chain is from a study of PD-1 blockade in classical Hodgkin lymphoma. Data came from immunoSEQ multiplex PCR; TCRdb stores just in-frame clones and leaves some out. The sample gives fewer than 40,000 clones, approximately 90% of which show up once; less than 0.25% is in the top ten. This CDR3 has 15 amino acids. The ends lost 5 bases at V and 3 bases at J; junction bases unmatched: 9. From germline, CDR1 is MNHEY and CDR2 SMNVEV (reference sequence). Time point here: newly diagnosed, previously untreated cHL patient sample. From thawed PBMCs, CD4+ T cells were purified using magnetic negative selection.

This clonotype originated in a human donor with classical Hodgkin lymphoma. The V call is TRBV27, the J call TRBJ2-5; 7 nucleotides agree with TRBD2. Sequencing was done on a sample of CD4+ T cells from blood. The CDR3 reads CASSGGGKREETQYF. DNA for the CDR3: TGTGCCAGCAGTGGGGGGGGGAAGAGAGAAGAGACCCAGTACTTC.